The clone carrying this TCR beta chain is classed as large. The antigen is unknown. The sample belongs to a study of circulating CD8 cells and anti-PD-1 response in melanoma. The overall study: Six of 13 patients had prior targeted therapy or immunotherapy; seven did not. Responders had complete or partial responses; non-responders had stable or progressive disease.

The ends were cut back, 7 bases at V and 0 bases at J, with 7 bases in the middle. From germline, CDR1 is SGHRS and CDR2 YFSETQ. CDR3 length equals 13 residues. Each library started from roughly 16 ng of total RNA using the QIAseq Immune Repertoire TCR panel. Each CDR3 protein is one row after TCRdb ran MiXCR on the reads. The table includes more than 800 distinct CDR3 sequences, 6% detected once. Notes on the study in general: Only baseline and M1 samples entered the published repertoire comparisons.

From live CD3+CD8+TCRalphabeta+ cells, four PD-1 and/or TIGIT subsets were sorted. This clonotype originated in a human donor with melanoma. The sample here was CD8+ T cells from PBMCs, taken at baseline or after one month of anti-PD-1 therapy (not recorded which). V usage is TRBV5-1 and J usage is TRBJ2-2; D ambiguous. The CDR3: CASPDTNTGELFF. CDR3 nucleotide sequence: TGCGCCAGCCCTGACACGAACACCGGGGAGCTGTTTTTT.